The 24 T cell receptor beta chains reported below all come from one sample, sequenced in a study of blood T cell repertoires in COVID-19. Sequenced by immunoSEQ multiplex PCR; TCRdb stores in-frame clones only, minus some. The sample holds about 180,000 clones, 81% seen once. Sequenced material: peripheral blood. The receptor source for this set is a woman aged 80 or over with COVID-19, enrolled during active disease.

In this sample, this clone turned up a few times. The V and J genes are TRBV11-2 and TRBJ1-2; D might be TRBD1 (6 bases). Trimming removed 6 bases from V and 4 bases from J, with 12 bases in between. CDR3 length equals 13 residues. The V gene's germline CDR1 is SGHAT and CDR2 FQNNGV. The CDR3 DNA is TGTGCCAGCAGGAGGAGAGGGGGCTATGGCTACACCTTC. This translates into CASRRRGGYGYTF.

This clone was detected only once. The chain recombines TRBV7-8 with TRBJ1-5, with D possibly being TRBD1 (5 bases). The CDR3 totals 13 residues. Trimming took 6 bases from V and 2 from J, leaving 8 bases between them. Germline CDR1 is SGHVS and CDR2 is FQNEAQ. Here the CDR3 reads CASRSQGNQPQHF. The CDR3 DNA reads TGTGCCAGCAGGTCACAGGGCAATCAGCCCCAGCATTTT.

This chain links TRBV7-8 with TRBJ2-2, with 11 bases matching TRBD2. The CDR3 runs to 16 residues. Germline V CDR1 and CDR2: SGHVS, FQNEAQ. Unmatched junction bases numbered 9, after V lost 5 bases and J lost 7 bases. CDR3 in amino acids: CASSVSGRAVGGELFF. CDR3 DNA: TGTGCCAGCAGCGTTAGCGGGAGGGCCGTCGGCGGGGAGCTGTTTTTT.

The rearrangement links TRBV2 to TRBJ1-1; D is uncertain. Trimming removed 6 bases at V and 0 bases at J, with 8 bases between. Germline V CDR1 and CDR2: SNHLY, FYNNEI. This CDR3 is built from 13 residues. The CDR3 DNA reads as TGTGCCAGCAGCAGGCTCATGAACACTGAAGCTTTCTTT. It translates to CASSRLMNTEAFF.

CDR3 coding DNA: TGCGCCAGCAGCTTGGAAGGTAACAGGGATCTTACCTACGAGCAGTACTTC. Translating gives CASSLEGNRDLTYEQYF. The V gene is TRBV5-1, the J gene TRBJ2-7, with D perhaps TRBD1 (6 bases). Trimming pared 0 bases from V and 2 bases from J, leaving 18 bases between. Per the germline V gene, CDR1 is SGHRS and CDR2 is YFSETQ. CDR3 length: 17 amino acids.

The chain employs TRBV6-2 or TRBV6-3 and TRBJ2-3; 7 bases are a match to TRBD2. Germline V gives CDR1 MNHEY, CDR2 SVGEGT. The CDR3 consists of 17 residues. The V gene end was trimmed by 2 bases and the J gene end by 1 base; junction bases not matched to a gene: 9. As DNA, the CDR3 is TGTGCCAGCAGTTACGTTTTAGGTCTAGCGGGCACAGATACGCAGTATTTT. As protein: CASSYVLGLAGTDTQYF.

This sequence joins TRBV10-3 and TRBJ2-7; D might be TRBD1 (6 bases). Germline V CDR1 and CDR2: ENHRY, SYGVKD. The CDR3 has 13 amino acids. Trimming shortened V by 7 bases and J by 5 bases, and 15 bases separated the two germline ends. The CDR3 nucleotides are TGTGCCATCACCCCGGACAGTTTCCACGAGCAGTACTTC. It yields the protein CAITPDSFHEQYF.

V and J are TRBV5-4 and TRBJ2-7; D is possibly TRBD1 (6 bases). Germline CDR1 and CDR2: SGHNT and YYREEE (reference sequence). This CDR3 region has 13 residues. V dropped 0 bases and J dropped 6 bases, with 10 bases sitting between them. This chain's CDR3 is CASSLAGQREQYF. CDR3 sequence (DNA): TGTGCCAGCAGCTTGGCTGGACAGCGCGAGCAGTACTTC.

The chain couples TRBV2 to TRBJ1-2; D is undetermined. From germline, CDR1 is SNHLY and CDR2 FYNNEI. V shed 8 bases and J shed 0 bases, with 7 bases lying between them. The CDR3 runs 12 residues. The CDR3 protein is CASSEANYGYTF. The CDR3 nucleotides read TGTGCCAGCTCCGAGGCTAACTATGGCTACACCTTC.

This clone was counted between two and nine times. J is TRBJ1-1 and V is TRBV19, with D tentatively TRBD1 (5 bases). The germline V and J ends were trimmed by 5 bases and 2 bases, with 15 bases remaining between them. This CDR3 has 15 amino acids. The germline V gene has CDR1 LNHDA and CDR2 SQIVND (reference sequence). CDR3: CASSPLGRVNTEAFF. The CDR3 nucleotides read TGTGCCAGTAGTCCCCTGGGCAGGGTAAACACTGAAGCTTTCTTT.

The chain recombines TRBV27 with TRBJ1-1; 7 bases match TRBD1. The CDR3 extends over 14 amino acids. Trimming at V came to 5 bases and at J to 3 bases, leaving 6 bases not matched to a gene. Germline lookup yields CDR1 MNHEY and CDR2 SMNVEV (reference sequence). The CDR3 loop reads CASSLGGQYTEAFF. The CDR3 coding sequence is TGTGCCAGCAGTCTAGGGGGACAGTACACTGAAGCTTTCTTT.

V and J are TRBV9 and TRBJ2-3, with 10 bases identical to TRBD1. This CDR3 spans 14 amino acids. The junction had 6 bases not matched to a gene; V was cut back by 3 bases and J by 8 bases. CDR1 SGDLS and CDR2 YYNGEE come from the germline V gene. The CDR3 bases are TGTGCCAGCAGCGGCGGGACAGGGGTCAGTACGCAGTATTTT. Protein: CASSGGTGVSTQYF. The whole variable domain, remainder taken from reference TRBV9 and TRBJ2-3, is DSGVTQTPKHLITATGQRVTLRCSPRSGDLSVYWYQQSLDQGLQFLIQYYNGEERAKGNILERFSAQQFPDLHSELNLSSLELGDSALYFCASSGGTGVSTQYFGPGTRLTVL.

The chain uses TRBV10-3 and TRBJ2-6, with D possibly matching TRBD1 (5 bases). Between the trimmed V and J ends, which lost 7 bases and 0 bases, there was a span of 13 bases. Germline lookup yields CDR1 ENHRY and CDR2 SYGVKD. The CDR3 consists of 16 residues. The chain's CDR3 is CAIKMGRGSGANVLTF. DNA of the CDR3: TGTGCCATCAAAATGGGTAGGGGCTCTGGGGCCAACGTCCTGACTTTC.

The rearrangement links TRBV5-1 to TRBJ1-2; TRBD1 matches at 9 bases. The trim removed 0 bases at V and 1 base at J, leaving 7 bases unmatched. CDR3 length: 17 amino acids. Germline V gene data show CDR1 as SGHRS and CDR2 as YFSETQ. CDR3 region: CASSLGDRVPLNYGYTF. The CDR3 region has the DNA TGCGCCAGCAGCTTGGGGGACAGGGTTCCCCTTAACTATGGCTACACCTTC.

This chain connects TRBV6-2 or TRBV6-3 to TRBJ2-7, with D unclear. The CDR3 has 13 amino acids. Trimming shortened V by 6 bases and J by 3 bases, and 12 bases separated the two germline ends. The germline V gene has CDR1 MNHEY and CDR2 SVGEGT. This CDR3 is CASSPLTYYEQYF. As DNA, the CDR3 is TGTGCCAGCAGCCCTCTGACATACTACGAGCAGTACTTC.

The table lists this clone with a few counts. V and J are TRBV12-3 or TRBV12-4 and TRBJ2-7; D ambiguous. V lost 3 bases to trimming and J lost 7 bases, with 7 bases between them. The CDR3 loop spans 11 amino acids. This CDR3 reads CASSFAWEQYF. CDR3 bases: TGTGCCAGCAGTTTTGCGTGGGAGCAGTACTTC.

This clone was detected only a few times. The chain links TRBV12-3 or TRBV12-4 to TRBJ1-5; TRBD1 is a possible D gene (5 bases). Trimming removed 3 bases at V and 2 bases at J, with 5 bases between. CDR3 length: 13 amino acids. The CDR3 bases are TGTGCCAGCAGTTTCAGGGGCAATCAGCCCCAGCATTTT. Its translation is CASSFRGNQPQHF.

The chain has TRBV7-6 and TRBJ1-1, with a tentative D call TRBD1 (5 bases). The CDR3 extends over 16 amino acids. The germline gives CDR1 SGHVS, CDR2 FNYEAQ. The V and J ends lost 2 bases and 1 base respectively, with 14 bases between them. The CDR3 DNA sequence: TGTGCCAGCAGCTTACATCGACGGGGGGGGAACACTGAAGCTTTCTTT. Encoded protein: CASSLHRRGGNTEAFF.

The chain has TRBV18 and TRBJ2-1, with 10 bases fitting TRBD2. With 5 bases clipped from V and 5 bases from J, the junction kept 9 bases outside the gene matches. This CDR3 has 16 amino acids. Looked up from germline, CDR1 is KGHSH and CDR2 is LQKENI. The CDR3 reads CASSKRLAGSNNEQFF. In DNA form, the CDR3 reads TGTGCCAGCTCAAAACGACTAGCGGGCAGCAACAATGAGCAGTTCTTC.

This clone was detected a few times. The CDR3 loop is CASSFGGTWEEQYF. CDR3 coding DNA: TGTGCCAGCAGTTTTGGAGGGACCTGGGAGGAGCAGTACTTC. The V and J genes are TRBV27 and TRBJ2-7; TRBD2 is a possible D gene (6 bases). The germline V and J ends were trimmed by 3 bases and 7 bases, with 16 bases remaining between them. Germline-derived CDR1 and CDR2 are MNHEY and SMNVEV (reference sequence). The CDR3 covers 14 residues.

The CDR3 spells CSASIGGQETQYF. CDR3 in DNA: TGCAGTGCTAGTATAGGGGGACAAGAGACCCAGTACTTC. The V and J genes are TRBV20-1 and TRBJ2-5, with a tentative D call TRBD1 (6 bases). Trimming cost V 3 bases and J 2 bases, with 10 bases left between them. There are 13 residues in the CDR3. Germline CDR1 is DFQATT and CDR2 is SNEGSKA (reference sequence).

The chain has TRBV19 and TRBJ2-5, with D possibly TRBD2 on 6 matching bases. V lost 5 bases to trimming and J lost 5 bases, with 18 bases between them. The CDR3 consists of 15 residues. The germline V gene encodes CDR1 LNHDA and CDR2 SQIVND (reference sequence). Here the CDR3 DNA reads TGTGCCAGTAGTCTTCGCCGAGGGACTGCGGAGACCCAGTACTTC. It encodes CASSLRRGTAETQYF. Looking up the rest from reference TRBV19 and TRBJ2-5 gives the full variable domain: DGGITQSPKYLFRKEGQNVTLSCEQNLNHDAMYWYRQDPGQGLRLIYYSQIVNDFQKGDIAEGYSVSREKKESFPLTVTSAQKNPTAFYLCASSLRRGTAETQYFGPGTRLLVL.

As to this clone: At one end the junction does not follow the germline gene, possibly because of a read error. The gene calls are TRBV7-7 and TRBJ2-5; TRBD2 agrees at 13 bases. Germline V gives CDR1 SSHAT, CDR2 FNYEAQ (reference sequence). This CDR3 region has 16 residues. CDR3: CASSLRTSGRGETQYF. The CDR3 DNA sequence: TGTGCTAGCAGCCTTCGGACTAGCGGGAGAGGAGAGACCCAGTACTTC.

The chain combines TRBV12-5 with TRBJ2-7; a weak D match, TRBD2 (5 bases). The germline V gene encodes CDR1 LGHNT and CDR2 FRNRAP. The CDR3 covers 15 residues. Trimming shortened V by 0 bases and J by 2 bases, and 11 bases separated the two germline ends. The CDR3 here is CASGLVVRRPYEQYF. The DNA of the CDR3 is TGTGCTAGTGGTTTGGTAGTGCGGAGGCCCTACGAGCAGTACTTC.